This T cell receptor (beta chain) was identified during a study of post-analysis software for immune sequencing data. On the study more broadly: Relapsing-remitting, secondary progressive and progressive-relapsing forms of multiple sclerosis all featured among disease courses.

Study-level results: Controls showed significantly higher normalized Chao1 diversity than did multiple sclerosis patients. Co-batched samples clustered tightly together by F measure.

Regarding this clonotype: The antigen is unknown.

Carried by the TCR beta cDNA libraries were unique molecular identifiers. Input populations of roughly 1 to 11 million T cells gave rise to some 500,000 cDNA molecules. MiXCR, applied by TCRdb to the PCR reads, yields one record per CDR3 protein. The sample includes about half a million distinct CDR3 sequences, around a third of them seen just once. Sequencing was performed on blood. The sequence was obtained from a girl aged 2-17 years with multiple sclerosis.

The CDR3 nucleotides read TGTGCCAGCAGCTTAGCAAGGGGCTCCTACGAGCAGTACTTC. Encoded protein: CASSLARGSYEQYF. This sequence joins TRBV7-9 and TRBJ2-7; perhaps TRBD1 as D (5 bases). Looked up from germline, CDR1 is SEHNR and CDR2 is FQNEAQ (reference sequence). CDR3 length equals 14 residues. Trimming stripped 0 bases from V and 0 bases from J, with 6 bases between.